One sample yielded the 11 T cell receptor beta chains listed below, sequenced in a study of spatial heterogeneity in lung cancer. Regarding time point: sample taken at primary tumor resection. TCRdb ran MiXCR on the 5' RACE reads and lists one entry per CDR3 protein. The repertoire has 40,000 to 45,000 distinct CDR3 sequences, under 7.5% of them found once; the top ten carry 35% to 55%. The sequencing here drew on PBMCs, taken at surgery. Source of these receptors: a female donor with early-stage non-small cell lung cancer.

This clonotype was recorded at least ten times. This chain uses TRBV10-3 with TRBJ2-7; D not certain. The CDR3 contains 13 residues. Germline CDR1 ENHRY, CDR2 SYGVKD. Trimming removed 0 bases from V and 3 bases from J, with 6 bases in between. In DNA form, the CDR3 reads TGTGCCATCAGTGAGTCATTTAGCTACGAGCAGTACTTC. This encodes CAISESFSYEQYF.

This clonotype appeared many times. The rearrangement joins TRBV4-3 to TRBJ2-2; D tentatively reads TRBD1 or TRBD2 (5 bases each). Germline lookup yields CDR1 LGHNA and CDR2 YSLEER. The CDR3 extends over 19 amino acids. Trimming took off 0 bases at V and 6 bases at J, with 23 bases between the two ends. CDR3 bases: TGCGCCAGCAGCCAAGATCCCCCTTCCGGGACGGATTTGGCCGGGGAGCTGTTTTTT. It translates to CASSQDPPSGTDLAGELFF.

This clonotype was counted between two and nine times. The gene calls are TRBV2 and TRBJ2-7; a possible D gene is TRBD1 (5 bases). V dropped 6 bases and J dropped 1 base, with 7 bases sitting between them. The CDR3 loop spans 12 amino acids. The germline gives CDR1 SNHLY, CDR2 FYNNEI. CDR3 sequence: CASRGESYEQYF. The CDR3 DNA reads as TGTGCCAGCAGAGGGGAATCCTACGAGCAGTACTTC.

The chain is built from TRBV7-9 and TRBJ1-2; no reliable D call. V was clipped by 5 bases and J by 8 bases, with 21 bases between them. CDR1 is SEHNR and CDR2 is FQNEAQ in the germline V gene (reference sequence). This CDR3 has 15 residues. This CDR3 reads CASSPQARSKEGYTF. CDR3 sequence (DNA): TGTGCCAGCAGCCCTCAGGCCAGATCCAAAGAAGGCTACACCTTC.

In this sample, this clonotype turned up many times. The chain carries TRBV5-1 and TRBJ2-5; 9 bases fit TRBD2. V shed 3 bases and J 3 bases; nucleotides not matched to a gene: 3. The CDR3 has 14 amino acids. The germline gives CDR1 SGHRS, CDR2 YFSETQ. In nucleotides, the CDR3 is TGCGCCAGCAGCTCAGCGGGGGGTAAAGAGACCCAGTACTTC. Translating gives CASSSAGGKETQYF.

This clonotype has at least ten counts. V gene TRBV4-3 combines with J gene TRBJ1-1, with 9 bases aligning to TRBD1. The V segment lost 4 bases and the J segment 7 bases; nucleotides outside the gene matches: 7. Germline CDR1 is LGHNA and CDR2 is YSLEER. This CDR3 region has 14 residues. Here the CDR3 DNA reads TGCGCCAGCAGCCGAAACAGGGGGCGGAGTGAAGCTTTCTTT. This sequence encodes CASSRNRGRSEAFF.

This chain connects TRBV5-5 to TRBJ1-5, with D tentatively TRBD1 (6 bases). Deletions cut 4 bases from V and 5 bases from J, with 19 bases between. The CDR3 contains 16 residues. The germline V gene encodes CDR1 SGHKS and CDR2 YYEKEE (reference sequence). The CDR3, as DNA: TGTGCCAGCAGCGTTACAGGGTTCGACCTGCATCAGCCCCAGCATTTT. Its translation: CASSVTGFDLHQPQHF. The complete variable domain, with remaining parts taken from reference TRBV5-5 and TRBJ1-5, reads DAGVTQSPTHLIKTRGQQVTLRCSPISGHKSVSWYQQVLGQGPQFIFQYYEKEERGRGNFPDRFSARQFPNYSSELNVNALLLGDSALYLCASSVTGFDLHQPQHFGDGTRLSIL.

The sample holds many counts of this clonotype. The chain recombines TRBV12-3 or TRBV12-4 with TRBJ1-2; D gene unclear. Trimming shortened V by 3 bases and J by 8 bases, and 10 bases separated the two germline ends. This CDR3 contains 12 residues. CDR3 nucleotide sequence: TGTGCCAGCAGTTTGTCCCAGCGCGGCTACACCTTC. Translating it yields CASSLSQRGYTF.

V usage is TRBV5-1 and J usage is TRBJ2-3; D is ambiguous. The CDR3 has 14 residues. Germline V lookup: CDR1 SGHRS, CDR2 YFSETQ. Trimming took off 4 bases at V and 4 bases at J, with 13 bases between the two ends. The CDR3 spells CASSRYLRPDTQYF. The CDR3 nucleotides read TGCGCCAGCAGCAGGTATCTTCGACCAGATACGCAGTATTTT.

This clonotype was counted many times. This rearrangement joins TRBV7-8 to TRBJ1-2; tentative D call: TRBD1 (6 bases). The CDR3 length is 13 residues. CDR1 is SGHVS and CDR2 is FQNEAQ in the germline V gene. The ends were cut back, 5 bases at V and 2 bases at J, with 9 bases in the middle. The CDR3 protein is CASSPTGNYGYTF. DNA for the CDR3: TGTGCCAGCAGCCCTACAGGGAACTATGGCTACACCTTC.

The table lists this clonotype with many counts. V and J are TRBV20-1 and TRBJ2-7, with a tentative D call TRBD2 (5 bases). The ends were cut back, 0 bases at V and 6 bases at J, with 15 bases in the middle. This CDR3 has 14 residues. Germline CDR1 is DFQATT and CDR2 is SNEGSKA (reference sequence). In DNA, the CDR3 is TGCAGTGCTAGAGATCGTACGGGAAAGGGCGAGCAGTACTTC. It specifies CSARDRTGKGEQYF.